The source of this TCR beta chain is a study of post-analysis software for immune sequencing data (dated by TCRdb to the mid-2010s). Some background on the complete study: Recorded disease courses included relapsing-remitting, secondary progressive and progressive-relapsing multiple sclerosis, with some patients lacking subtype annotation. The patient repertoires were compared against approximately ten previously published healthy control repertoires obtained from donors aged about 6 to 26 years. A subset of samples was prepared in parallel using single-end sample barcoding, then pooled and co-amplified after Illumina adapter ligation. Overall study outcomes, separate from this receptor: Significantly lower normalized Chao1 diversity was found in multiple sclerosis patients than in controls, suggesting substantial peripheral T-cell clonal expansion. When samples were clustered directly using the F measure, samples prepared in the same batch co-clustered strongly, which prompted a batch-effect correction. A handful of TRBV segments, including TRBV5-6, TRBV5-1 and TRBV20-1, were significantly more frequent in patients than controls. The multiple sclerosis patient group was slightly younger than the control group.

The library was obtained by PCR. Sequencing was carried out with an Illumina HiSeq 2500. Unique molecular identifiers were incorporated into TCR beta cDNA libraries to reduce PCR and sequencing biases. Every 1 to 10 million input T cells yielded roughly 500,000 cDNA molecules, meaning each molecule approximated one T cell. The patient libraries were prepared and sequenced with the same protocol used for the earlier healthy control dataset. Samples belonging to the same batch were prepared together, multiplexed and sequenced on a shared HiSeq lane. As for how the authors treated the data: Raw barcoded reads were processed with MIGEC, and single-read molecular identifier groups were discarded before consensus assembly and CDR3 extraction. VDJtools was used for post-analysis of the clonotype tables, with diversity normalized by down-sampling every dataset to the smallest sample size. In repertoire overlap clustering, CDR3 amino acid sequences, but not nucleotide sequences, were matched to correct batch-related cross-sample contamination. TCRdb reanalyzed the raw reads on its own, using fastp at Q25 for trimming and MiXCR for clone calling, and kept in-frame beta chains. Rows with a matching CDR3 protein are joined into one entry that keeps the most common DNA and genes. The V and J calls and clone size come from TCRdb's table, not from the authors' own analysis. Counted in this sample were hundreds of thousands of distinct CDR3 sequences; 30% of them appeared once. The ten largest clones take up under 0.7% of the sample.

To demonstrate the VDJtools post-analysis software, TCR beta repertoires were profiled from the peripheral blood of 10 to 15 young patients with multiple sclerosis. The multiple sclerosis patients were children and adolescents between about 6 and 16 years of age. The CDR3 numbers 17 residues from cysteine through phenylalanine. Left in the record is the CDR3 DNA by itself, 51 bases read in frame from the first base. At the junction V is shortened by 3 bases and J by 4 bases; bases outside the gene matches: 6. Reading the germline V gene gives CDR1 SGDLS and CDR2 YYNGEE. Details on this clonotype: No cognate antigen has been identified for it. No much larger clonotype is one base removed from it; base qualities were not supplied.

The chain employs TRBV9 and TRBJ2-1, and TRBD2 aligns with 14 junction nucleotides. This receptor was identified in a girl between 5 and 17 years old with multiple sclerosis. Sequencing input: blood. The CDR3 corresponds to CASSETSGRAYYNEQFF. Here is the DNA: TGTGCCAGCAGCGAGACTAGCGGGAGGGCGTATTACAATGAGCAGTTCTTC. Reference TRBV9 and TRBJ2-1 genes cover what lies past the CDR3, so the full variable domain is DSGVTQTPKHLITATGQRVTLRCSPRSGDLSVYWYQQSLDQGLQFLIQYYNGEERAKGNILERFSAQQFPDLHSELNLSSLELGDSALYFCASSETSGRAYYNEQFFGPGTRLTVL.